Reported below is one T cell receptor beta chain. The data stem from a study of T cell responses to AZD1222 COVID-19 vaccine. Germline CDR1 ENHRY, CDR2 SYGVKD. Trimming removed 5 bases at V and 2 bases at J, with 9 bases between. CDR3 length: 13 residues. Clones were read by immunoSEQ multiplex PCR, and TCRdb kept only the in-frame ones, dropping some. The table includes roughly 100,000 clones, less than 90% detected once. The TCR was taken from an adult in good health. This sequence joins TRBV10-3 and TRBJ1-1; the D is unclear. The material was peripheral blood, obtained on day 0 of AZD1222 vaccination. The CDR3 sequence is CAISRDPNTEAFF. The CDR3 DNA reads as TGTGCCATCAGTCGGGATCCTAACACTGAAGCTTTCTTT.